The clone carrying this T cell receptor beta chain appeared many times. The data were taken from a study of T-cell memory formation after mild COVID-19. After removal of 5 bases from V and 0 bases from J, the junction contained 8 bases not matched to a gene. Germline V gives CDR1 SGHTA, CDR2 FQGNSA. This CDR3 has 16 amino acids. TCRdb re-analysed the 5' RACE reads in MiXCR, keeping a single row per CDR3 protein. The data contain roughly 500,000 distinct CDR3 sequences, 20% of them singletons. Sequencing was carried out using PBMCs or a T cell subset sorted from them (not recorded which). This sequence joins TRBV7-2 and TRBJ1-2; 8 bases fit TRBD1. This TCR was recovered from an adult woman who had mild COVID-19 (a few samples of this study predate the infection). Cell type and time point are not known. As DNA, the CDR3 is TGTGCCAGCAGCCTCGGGACAGGAGTAGCTAACTATGGCTACACCTTC. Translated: CASSLGTGVANYGYTF.